Reported below is one T cell receptor (beta chain). Its cognate antigen is unknown. The CDR3 consists of 16 residues. The germline V gene encodes CDR1 MDHEN and CDR2 SYDVKM. Trimming took off 6 bases at V and 0 bases at J, with 18 bases between the two ends. PCR employed 60 Vbeta and 13 Jbeta primers. Assay: immunoSEQ multiplex PCR; the TCRdb copy retains only in-frame clones and omits some. Of a few hundred thousand clones in the sample, about 83% are singletons; the top ten hold 1.5% to 2.5%. This entry belongs to a study of cytomegalovirus exposure and HLA in healthy donors. Whole-study results and caveats: About 87% or about 30% of the time was how often most TCR beta V segments were productive, according to an earlier analysis. An analysis was carried out later, and it reportedly showed fewer N-insertions in an Asian-associated ancestry cluster than the approximately 670-donor mean. There were 160 or so TCR beta chains listed as cytomegalovirus-associated.

This sequence joins TRBV28 and TRBJ2-7, with a tentative D call TRBD2 (6 bases). Sequences were obtained from PBMCs. The receptor was isolated from a woman aged 40 to 50 in good health and CMV-seropositive. Here the CDR3 reads CASSPEGLIGSYEQYF. The CDR3, as DNA: TGTGCCAGCAGCCCGGAGGGGTTAATTGGCTCCTACGAGCAGTACTTC.